This TCR beta chain appears in the sequencing data of a study of T cells in Graves' hyperthyroidism and ophthalmopathy. Study at large: Blood from the periphery was taken at initial diagnosis, before any treatment.

Trimming cost V 3 bases and J 5 bases; bases outside gene matches: 11. The CDR3 is made up of 16 amino acids. Germline V gene data show CDR1 as MDHEN and CDR2 as SYDVKM. Exclusion criteria comprised uncontrolled infection, other autoimmune disease, pregnancy or lactation. Authors of the study amplified TCR beta CDR3 regions from RNA transcripts. The primer set for the first-round RT-PCR of the TCR CDR3 was HTBI. TCRdb itself ran the multiplex PCR reads through MiXCR, one entry per CDR3 protein. The table has hundreds of thousands of distinct CDR3 sequences, under 25% seen once. This sequence originates from a woman aged 65 to 85 with Graves' ophthalmopathy. Input material: blood. The gene calls are TRBV28 and TRBJ2-7; 9 bases align to TRBD1. CDR3 bases: TGTGCCAGCAGTTTCCCCGGGACAGGGAGCGCCCACGAGCAGTACTTC. As protein: CASSFPGTGSAHEQYF.